This passage covers 7 T cell receptor beta chains from one sample sequenced in a study of response to subunit inactivated influenza vaccine. TCRdb ran MiXCR on the RT-PCR reads and lists one entry per CDR3 protein. The sample has 650,000 to 800,000 distinct CDR3 sequences; approximately 17% are singletons. The sample here was PBMCs from blood, taken roughly 5 days after vaccination. Receptors were obtained from a man aged 50-60 years who received an inactivated influenza vaccine.

V gene TRBV28 combines with J gene TRBJ2-4; D is possibly TRBD1 (5 bases). The CDR3 loop spans 16 amino acids. V lost 6 bases and J lost 1, with 16 bases in between. Germline CDR1 is MDHEN and CDR2 is SYDVKM. The CDR3 DNA sequence: TGTGCCAGCAGCCCCCAGGGTTTGCTGGCCAAAAACATTCAGTACTTC. Protein product: CASSPQGLLAKNIQYF.

On this clonotype: Compared with germline, one end of the junction differs, possibly owing to a read error. This chain joins TRBV7-2 and TRBJ2-1; TRBD2 agrees at 12 bases. Germline lookup yields CDR1 SGHTA and CDR2 FQGNSA. The CDR3 spans 17 residues. CDR3 in amino acids: CASSLVYGLAGNNEQVF. The CDR3 DNA is TGTGCCAGCAGCTTAGTGTACGGACTAGCGGGAAACAATGAGCAGGTCTTC.

This clonotype appeared a single time. An end of the junction does not agree with germline; a read error may underlie this. The rearrangement uses TRBV4-3 and TRBJ2-4; unclear D gene. The length of the CDR3 is 15 residues. CDR1 and CDR2 from the germline V gene are LGHNA and YSLEER. CDR3 coding DNA: TGCGCCAGCACCCAAGAAAGTCAGACCAAAAACATTCAGTACTTC. Protein: CASTQESQTKNIQYF.

A few counts support this clonotype. V gene TRBV12-3 or TRBV12-4 combines with J gene TRBJ2-1, with 10 bases that match TRBD2. This CDR3 comprises 15 residues. Trimming at V came to 5 bases and at J to 9 bases, leaving 10 bases not matched to a gene. The DNA for the CDR3 is TGTGCCAGCAGTATGGAAGCGGGAGGGTATGGTGAGCAGTTCTTC. This sequence encodes CASSMEAGGYGEQFF.

Only a few counts were recorded for this clonotype. This rearrangement joins TRBV7-9 to TRBJ1-4; D may be TRBD1 (5 bases). CDR3 length: 15 amino acids. The V and J ends lost 4 bases and 0 bases respectively, with 9 bases between them. The germline gives CDR1 SEHNR, CDR2 FQNEAQ (reference sequence). The CDR3 region has the DNA TGTGCCAGCAGCTCCGACAGAGCAACTAATGAAAAACTGTTTTTT. It is translated as CASSSDRATNEKLFF.

V is TRBV2 and J is TRBJ2-3; D gene ambiguous. CDR3 length: 12 amino acids. The V gene's germline CDR1 is SNHLY and CDR2 FYNNEI. V lost 1 base and J lost 9, with 8 bases in between. The CDR3 region has the DNA TGTGCCAGCAGTGAAGTGGAGCCGACGCAGTATTTT. Translated, it gives CASSEVEPTQYF.

The count of this clonotype is one. V usage is TRBV5-1 and J usage is TRBJ2-6; 7 nucleotides match TRBD1. The CDR3 contains 20 residues. V was clipped by 0 bases and J by 0 bases; unmatched bases: 12. Germline V gene lookup returns CDR1 SGHRS and CDR2 YFSETQ. Here the CDR3 DNA reads TGCGCCAGCAGCTTGGCTGGTATGACAGGGCATAGCTCTGGGGCCAACGTCCTGACTTTC. Protein sequence: CASSLAGMTGHSSGANVLTF.